This section outlines one T cell receptor (beta chain) sequence together with its context. Its specificity is not known. As for time point: week 47, end of study. Vaccine doses each comprised 300 ug of mutant IDH1 20-mer peptide, with topical imiquimod. These data are taken from a study of a mutant IDH1 vaccine in newly diagnosed glioma. Germline assignment: CDR1 SGHTA and CDR2 FQGNSA. V was cut by 5 bases and J by 5 bases, with 12 bases left in between. The CDR3 runs to 13 residues. Measured with immunoSEQ multiplex PCR; TCRdb has only the in-frame clones, and not every one. The sample contains over 30,000 clones, around 90% of which appear only once.

V usage is TRBV7-2 and J usage is TRBJ1-2; D not certain. Here the sequenced sample was PBMCs, taken from a glioma patient whose treatment included an IDH1 peptide vaccine. The clonotype comes from a woman in her thirties or forties with glioma. The CDR3 DNA follows: TGTGCCAGCAGCGCCCGGGGTCCTTATGGCTACACCTTC. Its protein is CASSARGPYGYTF.